These T cell receptor beta chains were read from a single sample in a study of cytotoxic CD8 clonotypes in ibrutinib-treated CLL. Profiling relied on immunoSEQ multiplex PCR, and the TCRdb table lists in-frame clones only, not all of them. Here the sample spans around 97,000 clones, about 72% being singletons. The specimen comprised PBMCs, sampled after 12 months of ibrutinib treatment. The receptors originated from a human donor with chronic lymphocytic leukemia. Both conserved end residues are part of each CDR3. Fields, in order: D gene, clone size, J gene, V gene, CDR3 protein, CDR3 DNA. A D gene is named only where the DNA matches it firmly. Clone size is shown for a subset of rows, as once, few, many or a class of expanded clone.

- few TRBJ1-2 TRBV12-5 CASVPQGIHRYGYTF TGTGCTAGTGTCCCACAGGGAATACACCGCTATGGCTACACCTTC
TRBD1 - TRBJ1-2 TRBV7-9 CASSSQGAHGYTF TGTGCCAGCAGCTCACAGGGGGCGCATGGCTACACCTTC
- - TRBJ2-7 TRBV7-9 CASTGRASDSYEQYF TGTGCCAGCACCGGTCGGGCTAGCGACTCCTACGAGCAGTACTTC
- - TRBJ1-2 TRBV6-1 CASRPDTVGGYTF TGTGCCAGCAGACCCGACACCGTTGGTGGCTACACCTTC
- - TRBJ2-7 TRBV2 CASSEGFGRGDEQYF TGTGCCAGCAGTGAAGGGTTCGGCAGGGGGGACGAGCAGTACTTC
- once TRBJ1-1 TRBV5-1 CASSLVGGQAFF TGCGCCAGCAGCCTGGTAGGTGGACAAGCTTTCTTT
- - TRBJ1-1 TRBV2 CASSESNGAAFF TGTGCCAGCAGTGAATCCAATGGGGCGGCTTTCTTT
- - TRBJ2-5 TRBV9 CASSVTVNQRETQYF TGTGCCAGCAGCGTGACAGTAAACCAGCGGGAGACCCAGTACTTC
- - TRBJ1-5 TRBV19 CASRSSGASNQPQHF TGTGCCTCCCGTTCCTCAGGGGCAAGCAATCAGCCCCAGCATTTT
- - TRBJ2-1 TRBV6-6 CASSLSAEQTNEQFF TGTGCCAGCTCTCTCTCGGCAGAACAGACCAATGAGCAGTTCTTC
- - TRBJ1-5 TRBV5-1 CASSLDQGQQPQHF TGCGCCAGCAGCTTAGACCAGGGACAACAGCCCCAGCATTTT
- - TRBJ2-7 TRBV6-1 CASGLLQFYEQYF TGTGCCAGCGGACTCCTACAGTTTTACGAGCAGTACTTC
- - TRBJ2-7 TRBV5-1 CASGPGHTGVYEQYF TGCGCCAGCGGTCCGGGTCACACAGGCGTATACGAGCAGTACTTC
TRBD1 - TRBJ2-6 TRBV7-8 CASHSSTGISGANVLTF TGTGCCAGCCATTCGTCGACAGGGATCTCTGGGGCCAACGTCCTGACTTTC
- - TRBJ2-1 TRBV5-1 CASSLVPPSGNNEQFF TGCGCCAGCAGCTTGGTGCCCCCCTCAGGGAACAATGAGCAGTTCTTC
- - TRBJ2-1 TRBV2 CAGSVRGEQFF TGTGCCGGTTCAGTTCGGGGCGAGCAGTTCTTC
- many TRBJ1-6 TRBV5-4 CASSPPRGNSPLHF TGTGCCAGCAGCCCCCCCAGGGGAAATTCACCCCTCCACTTT
- - TRBJ2-3 TRBV7-3 CASSFGVLTDTQYF TGTGCCAGCAGCTTTGGGGTACTCACAGATACGCAGTATTTT
- - TRBJ2-2 TRBV7-2 CASSSIADTGELFF TGTGCCAGCAGCTCCATAGCGGACACCGGGGAGCTGTTTTTT
TRBD1 - TRBJ2-7 TRBV5-1 CASSSWSRDRNSYEQYF TGCGCCAGCAGCTCGTGGAGCCGGGACAGAAATTCCTACGAGCAGTACTTC
- few TRBJ1-2 TRBV25-1 CASLGGVRGYTF TGTGCCTCACTGGGAGGAGTTCGTGGCTACACCTTC
- few TRBJ1-1 TRBV5-1 CASPSPGYTEAFF TGCGCCAGCCCCTCCCCGGGGTACACTGAAGCTTTCTTT
TRBD1 many TRBJ1-2 TRBV9 CASSVGQGAEGVYGYTF TGTGCCAGCAGCGTAGGGCAGGGGGCGGAGGGAGTCTATGGCTACACCTTC
TRBD1 few TRBJ2-3 TRBV7-7 CASSSGTDTDTQYF TGTGCCAGCAGCTCCGGGACAGATACAGATACGCAGTATTTT
- - TRBJ2-7 TRBV5-1 CASSQTAQGYEQYF TGCGCCAGCAGCCAGACCGCACAGGGCTACGAGCAGTACTTC
TRBD2 - TRBJ2-2 TRBV7-9 CASSLGGSEPGELFF TGTGCCAGCAGCTTAGGCGGGAGTGAGCCCGGGGAGCTGTTTTTT